These 25 T cell receptor beta chains were sequenced from one sample in a study of T cells in Graves' hyperthyroidism and ophthalmopathy. Authors of the study amplified TCR beta CDR3 regions from RNA transcripts. In the first-round RT-PCR of the TCR CDR3, the HTBI primer set was used. TCRdb redid the calling of the multiplex PCR reads with MiXCR, one entry per CDR3 protein. The table lists around 720,000 distinct CDR3 sequences, roughly a third of them singletons. Sequencing was carried out using blood. Every receptor here comes from a woman aged 40 to 50 with Graves' hyperthyroidism.

The V call is TRBV7-9, the J call TRBJ2-7; no clear D gene. Germline CDR1 SEHNR, CDR2 FQNEAQ (reference sequence). The germline V and J ends were trimmed by 0 bases and 7 bases, with 13 bases remaining between them. This CDR3 comprises 14 residues. The CDR3 DNA is TGTGCCAGCAGCTTAGCTGGTTGGGGTCGGGAGCAGTACTTC. This codes for CASSLAGWGREQYF.

This clonotype has at least ten counts. The chain uses TRBV24-1 and TRBJ1-1; D unresolved. Trimming shortened V by 5 bases and J by 1 base, and 7 bases separated the two germline ends. The CDR3 contains 13 residues. Germline CDR1 KGHDR, CDR2 SFDVKD. This CDR3 is CATSGGSNTEAFF. CDR3 in DNA: TGTGCCACCAGTGGGGGATCGAACACTGAAGCTTTCTTT.

Notes on this clonotype: A junction boundary mismatches the germline segment, possibly from a read error. The chain combines TRBV10-3 with TRBJ1-5; D gene uncertain. Germline V gene lookup returns CDR1 ENHRY and CDR2 SYGVKD. The length of the CDR3 is 13 residues. In nucleotides, the CDR3 is TGTGCCAGCAGTCATAGGGGCAATCAGCCCCAGCATTTT. Residues: CASSHRGNQPQHF.

The chain joins TRBV30 to TRBJ1-1; D may be TRBD1 (6 bases). The CDR3 loop spans 14 amino acids. Germline V gene lookup returns CDR1 GTSNPN and CDR2 SVGIG (reference sequence). V lost 1 base and J lost 1, with 10 bases in between. The CDR3 DNA reads as TGTGCCTGGAGTGGGGGACACCGGAACACTGAAGCTTTCTTT. Translated: CAWSGGHRNTEAFF.

This clonotype was found a few times. The chain employs TRBV27 and TRBJ2-7; 7 bases map to TRBD1. The V gene end was trimmed by 6 bases and the J gene end by 1 base; junction bases not matched to a gene: 6. The CDR3 length is 14 residues. The germline V gene encodes CDR1 MNHEY and CDR2 SMNVEV (reference sequence). The CDR3 DNA reads as TGTGCCAGCAGAGACAGGGAAGGGTCCTACGAGCAGTACTTC. This codes for CASRDREGSYEQYF.

The V and J genes are TRBV29-1 and TRBJ2-7; D possibly corresponds to TRBD2 (6 bases). CDR1 and CDR2 from the germline V gene are SQVTM and ANQGSEA. CDR3 length: 12 amino acids. Trimming removed 8 bases from V and 3 bases from J, with 14 bases in between. CDR3 in amino acids: CSLVGLNYEQYF. Here the CDR3 DNA reads TGCAGCTTAGTTGGACTAAACTACGAGCAGTACTTC.

This chain joins TRBV20-1 and TRBJ2-1; D perhaps matches TRBD2 (6 bases). This CDR3 spans 13 amino acids. CDR1 is DFQATT, CDR2 SNEGSKA, per germline (reference sequence). Trimming took 5 bases from V and 2 from J, leaving 10 bases between them. The CDR3 reads CSALAPAYNEQFF. For the CDR3, the DNA is TGCAGTGCTCTAGCGCCAGCCTACAATGAGCAGTTCTTC.

This clonotype was observed many times. The chain uses TRBV5-6 and TRBJ1-2; no firm D call. Trimming took off 4 bases at V and 6 bases at J, with 13 bases between the two ends. CDR3 length equals 13 residues. Germline CDR1 is SGHDT and CDR2 is YYEEEE. This chain's CDR3 is CASSPIGLDGYTF. The CDR3 DNA reads as TGTGCCAGCAGCCCGATAGGGTTGGATGGCTACACCTTC.

This clonotype was picked up many times. This chain uses TRBV10-1 with TRBJ1-2; D possibly corresponds to TRBD1 (5 bases). CDR3 size: 14 residues. Trimming left V 7 bases short and J 4 bases short, with 16 bases between. Per germline, CDR1 WNHNN and CDR2 SYGVQD (reference sequence). The CDR3 region is CASIRSGPLYGYTF. The DNA for the CDR3 is TGCGCCAGCATCAGATCGGGGCCCCTCTATGGCTACACCTTC.

V is TRBV29-1 and J is TRBJ2-7, with 9 positions matching TRBD1. CDR3 size: 20 residues. Per germline, CDR1 SQVTM and CDR2 ANQGSEA. The V gene end was trimmed by 1 base and the J gene end by 4 bases; junction bases not matched to a gene: 23. The CDR3 DNA reads as TGCAGCGTTGAAGCCCCGCGTATTCGACAGGGGGAAATTGCCTATTACGAGCAGTACTTC. Translated, it gives CSVEAPRIRQGEIAYYEQYF.

This clonotype appeared once. A much larger clone lies a single base off, so this may be a read error. CDR3 region: CSARLLGPEAFF. The CDR3 nucleotides read TGCAGTGCTAGACTGCTTGGACCTGAAGCTTTCTTT. The chain combines TRBV20-1 with TRBJ1-1; D unresolved. The V end was cut by 2 bases, the J end by 6 bases, with 10 bases between. Germline V gives CDR1 DFQATT, CDR2 SNEGSKA (reference sequence). This CDR3 has 12 amino acids.

J is TRBJ2-3 and V is TRBV12-3 or TRBV12-4; D gene unclear. CDR3 size: 12 residues. The V end was cut by 7 bases, the J end by 6 bases, with 11 bases between. The CDR3, as DNA: TGTGCCAGCAACGGGCAAGTGGATACGCAGTATTTT. Translated, it gives CASNGQVDTQYF.

This clonotype was seen many times. The rearrangement uses TRBV29-1 and TRBJ2-7, with D perhaps TRBD1 or TRBD2 (5 bases each). Trimming pared 0 bases from V and 6 bases from J, leaving 12 bases between. CDR1 is SQVTM and CDR2 is ANQGSEA in the germline V gene. CDR3 size: 13 residues. The CDR3 DNA is TGCAGCGTTGAAGACGGGACCGAAGCCGAGCAGTACTTC. Amino acid sequence: CSVEDGTEAEQYF.

This clonotype was counted a few times. J is TRBJ2-2 and V is TRBV11-1; D gene ambiguous. The ends were cut back, 2 bases at V and 4 bases at J, with 11 bases in the middle. The CDR3 runs to 15 residues. The germline gives CDR1 SGHAT, CDR2 FQDESV (reference sequence). CDR3 nucleotide sequence: TGTGCCAGCAGCTTACAGCAGCCCACCACCGGGGAGCTGTTTTTT. Protein product: CASSLQQPTTGELFF.

J is TRBJ2-3 and V is TRBV29-1; unclear D gene. Germline CDR1 is SQVTM and CDR2 is ANQGSEA. The CDR3 runs 13 residues. V dropped 4 bases and J dropped 2 bases, with 10 bases sitting between them. Written as DNA, the CDR3 is TGCAGCGTTGTCCCGCAGACCACAGATACGCAGTATTTT. Translated: CSVVPQTTDTQYF.

Many counts were recorded for this clonotype. The V and J genes are TRBV2 and TRBJ1-6, with a tentative D call TRBD1 (6 bases). CDR3 length: 13 residues. Germline CDR1 SNHLY, CDR2 FYNNEI. V was clipped by 11 bases and J by 10 bases, with 18 bases between them. The CDR3 nucleotides read TGTGCCGCCCGCCAGGGGCATGGGTCACCCCTCCACTTT. This encodes CAARQGHGSPLHF.

The V gene is TRBV7-8, the J gene TRBJ2-3; D tentatively reads TRBD1 or TRBD2 (5 bases each). CDR3 size: 15 residues. V lost 2 bases and J 4 bases, leaving 13 bases between the germline ends. Germline assignment: CDR1 SGHVS and CDR2 FQNEAQ. CDR3 protein: CASSLPGPESDTQYF. The DNA for the CDR3 is TGTGCCAGCAGCTTACCGGGACCTGAGTCAGATACGCAGTATTTT. The full variable domain, completed using reference TRBV7-8 and TRBJ2-3, is GAGVSQSPRYKVAKRGQDVALRCDPISGHVSLFWYQQALGQGPEFLTYFQNEAQLDKSGLPSDRFFAERPEGSVSTLKIQRTQQEDSAVYLCASSLPGPESDTQYFGPGTRLTVL.

This clonotype was seen many times. The chain employs TRBV19 and TRBJ2-5, with 13 bases aligning to TRBD2. This CDR3 is built from 16 residues. Germline V gives CDR1 LNHDA, CDR2 SQIVND (reference sequence). The J segment lost 2 bases and the V segment lost 3 bases, leaving 3 bases of the junction unmatched. CDR3 DNA sequence: TGTGCCAGTAGTATGGGGGGACTAGCGGGACAAGAGACCCAGTACTTC. It yields the protein CASSMGGLAGQETQYF.

The J gene is TRBJ2-7, the V gene TRBV19, with 15 bases fitting TRBD2. Germline CDR1 and CDR2: LNHDA and SQIVND (reference sequence). This CDR3 is 17 amino acids long. With V trimmed by 5 bases and J by 4 bases, 9 bases remained unmatched. The CDR3 DNA follows: TGTGCCAGTAGTCCGGGACTAGCGGGGGGACGATTGTACGAGCAGTACTTC. Translating it yields CASSPGLAGGRLYEQYF.

This clonotype was found a few times. V usage is TRBV7-8 and J usage is TRBJ1-2; 10 nucleotides line up with TRBD1. Germline loops: CDR1 SGHVS, CDR2 FQNEAQ. This CDR3 comprises 16 residues. V was clipped by 1 base and J by 4 bases; unmatched bases: 6. The chain's CDR3 is CASSLGGTGEAYGYTF. For the CDR3, the DNA is TGTGCCAGCAGCTTAGGGGGGACAGGGGAAGCCTATGGCTACACCTTC. The full variable domain, with the rest looked up from reference TRBV7-8 and TRBJ1-2, is GAGVSQSPRYKVAKRGQDVALRCDPISGHVSLFWYQQALGQGPEFLTYFQNEAQLDKSGLPSDRFFAERPEGSVSTLKIQRTQQEDSAVYLCASSLGGTGEAYGYTFGSGTRLTVV.

V gene TRBV6-5 combines with J gene TRBJ2-3; 9 bases match TRBD1. Germline CDR1 MNHEY, CDR2 SVGAGI. The ends lost 5 bases at V and 4 bases at J; junction bases unmatched: 7. The CDR3 length is 15 residues. The chain's CDR3 is CASSLTGGAPDTQYF. DNA of the CDR3: TGTGCCAGCAGTCTAACAGGGGGCGCGCCAGATACGCAGTATTTT.

This chain links TRBV7-8 with TRBJ2-7; TRBD2 aligns across 13 bases. The germline V gene encodes CDR1 SGHVS and CDR2 FQNEAQ. The CDR3 contains 18 residues. Trimming cost V 5 bases and J 0 bases; bases outside gene matches: 10. The CDR3 here is CASSHGGGLAGPSYEQYF. In nucleotides, the CDR3 is TGTGCCAGCAGCCATGGTGGGGGACTAGCGGGACCCTCCTACGAGCAGTACTTC.

The V gene is TRBV28, the J gene TRBJ2-5; no clear D. Between the trimmed V and J ends, which lost 5 bases and 7 bases, there was a span of 8 bases. The CDR3 runs to 11 residues. Germline CDR1 and CDR2: MDHEN and SYDVKM. The CDR3 nucleotides read TGTGCCAGCAGTGCCCCGTGGACCCAGTACTTC. Protein sequence: CASSAPWTQYF.

This clonotype was detected ten times or more. V usage is TRBV5-8 and J usage is TRBJ1-2; 9 bases agree with TRBD1. Germline V lookup: CDR1 SGHTS, CDR2 YDEGEE. With 8 bases clipped from V and 3 bases from J, the junction kept 2 bases outside the gene matches. This CDR3 region has 12 residues. The DNA of the CDR3 is TGTGCCAGTTGGGACAGGGACTATGGCTACACCTTC. Translated, it gives CASWDRDYGYTF. Full variable domain (remainder filled in from reference TRBV5-8 and TRBJ1-2): EAGVTQSPTHLIKTRGQQATLRCSPISGHTSVYWYQQALGLGLQFLLWYDEGEERNRGNFPPRFSGRQFPNYSSELNVNALELEDSALYLCASWDRDYGYTFGSGTRLTVV.

This clonotype has a count of ten or more. This chain joins TRBV19 and TRBJ1-1; D not resolved. Germline V lookup: CDR1 LNHDA, CDR2 SQIVND (reference sequence). The germline V and J ends were trimmed by 8 bases and 1 base, with 8 bases remaining between them. CDR3 length: 12 amino acids. The CDR3 coding sequence is TGTGCCAGTCGGAGACAGAACACTGAAGCTTTCTTT. This codes for CASRRQNTEAFF.